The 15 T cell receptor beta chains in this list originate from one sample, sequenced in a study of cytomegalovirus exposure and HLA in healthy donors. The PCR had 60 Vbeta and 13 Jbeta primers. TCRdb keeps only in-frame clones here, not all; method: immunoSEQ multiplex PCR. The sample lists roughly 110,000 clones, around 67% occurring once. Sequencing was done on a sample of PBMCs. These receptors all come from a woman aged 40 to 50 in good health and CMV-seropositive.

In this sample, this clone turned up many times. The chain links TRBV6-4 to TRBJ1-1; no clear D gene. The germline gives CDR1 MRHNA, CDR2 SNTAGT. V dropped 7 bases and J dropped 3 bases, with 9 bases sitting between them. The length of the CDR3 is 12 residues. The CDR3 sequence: CASNHRYTEAFF. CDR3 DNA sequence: TGTGCCAGCAACCACAGATACACTGAAGCTTTCTTT.

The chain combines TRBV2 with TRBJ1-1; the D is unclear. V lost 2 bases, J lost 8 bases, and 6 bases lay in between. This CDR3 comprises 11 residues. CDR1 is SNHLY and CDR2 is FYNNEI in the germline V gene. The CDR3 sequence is CASSERREAFF. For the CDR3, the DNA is TGTGCCAGCAGTGAAAGGAGGGAAGCTTTCTTT.

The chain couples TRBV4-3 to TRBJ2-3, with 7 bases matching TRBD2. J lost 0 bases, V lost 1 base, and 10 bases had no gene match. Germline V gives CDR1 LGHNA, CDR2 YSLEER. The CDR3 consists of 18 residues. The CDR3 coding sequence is TGCGCCAGCAGCCAAGTCCTCCAAAGCGGGGCTAGCACAGATACGCAGTATTTT. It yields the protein CASSQVLQSGASTDTQYF.

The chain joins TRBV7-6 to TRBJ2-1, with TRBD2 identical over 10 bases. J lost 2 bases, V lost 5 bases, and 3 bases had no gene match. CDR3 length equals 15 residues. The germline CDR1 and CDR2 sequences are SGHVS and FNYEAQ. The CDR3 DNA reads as TGTGCCAGCAGCCGAGGACTAGCGGCCTACAATGAGCAGTTCTTC. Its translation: CASSRGLAAYNEQFF.

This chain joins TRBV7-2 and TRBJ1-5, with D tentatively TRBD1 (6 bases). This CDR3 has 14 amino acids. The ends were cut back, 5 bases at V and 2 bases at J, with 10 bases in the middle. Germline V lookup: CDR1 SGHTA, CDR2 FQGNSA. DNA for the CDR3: TGTGCCAGCAGCCGGGACACCGGCAATCAGCCCCAGCATTTT. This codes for CASSRDTGNQPQHF.

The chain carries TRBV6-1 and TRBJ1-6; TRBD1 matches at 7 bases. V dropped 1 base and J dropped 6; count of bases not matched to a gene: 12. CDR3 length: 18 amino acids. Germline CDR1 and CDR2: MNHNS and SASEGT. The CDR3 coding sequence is TGTGCCAGCAGTGAAGGGACAGGTCGGTCGAAAGTTAATTCACCCCTCCACTTT. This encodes CASSEGTGRSKVNSPLHF.

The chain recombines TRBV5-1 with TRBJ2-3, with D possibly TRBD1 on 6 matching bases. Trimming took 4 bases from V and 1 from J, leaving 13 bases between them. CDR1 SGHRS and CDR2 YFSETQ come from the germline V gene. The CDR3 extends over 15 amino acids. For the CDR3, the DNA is TGCGCCAGCAGCCCCGGGACAAGCGGCACAGATACGCAGTATTTT. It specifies CASSPGTSGTDTQYF.

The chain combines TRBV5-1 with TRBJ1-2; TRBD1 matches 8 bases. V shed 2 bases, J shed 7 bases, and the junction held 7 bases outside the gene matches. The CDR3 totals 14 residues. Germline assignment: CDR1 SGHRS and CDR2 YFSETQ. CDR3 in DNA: TGCGCCAGCAGCTTAGGACAGGGATTCTTTGGCTACACCTTC. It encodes CASSLGQGFFGYTF.

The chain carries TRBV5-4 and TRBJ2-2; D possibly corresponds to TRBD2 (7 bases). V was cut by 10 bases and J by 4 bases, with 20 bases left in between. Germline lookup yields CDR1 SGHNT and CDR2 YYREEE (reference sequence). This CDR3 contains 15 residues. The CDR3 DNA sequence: TGTGCCCTTACGAGGGGGGGCCGCGGCACCGGGGAGCTGTTTTTT. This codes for CALTRGGRGTGELFF.

CDR3 loop: CASSESSARGPDQPQHF. The CDR3 region has the DNA TGCGCCAGCAGTGAGTCATCGGCCAGGGGGCCGGATCAGCCCCAGCATTTT. This sequence joins TRBV10-1 and TRBJ1-5; 8 bases align to TRBD1. Germline trimming cut 0 bases from V and 5 bases from J; bases unmatched to any gene: 9. Germline CDR1 and CDR2: WNHNN and SYGVQD (reference sequence). CDR3 length: 17 amino acids.

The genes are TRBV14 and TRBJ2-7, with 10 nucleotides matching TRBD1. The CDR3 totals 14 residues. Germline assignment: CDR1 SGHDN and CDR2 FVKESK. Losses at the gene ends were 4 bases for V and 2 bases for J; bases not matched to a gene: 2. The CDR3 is CASSLGQGAYEQYF. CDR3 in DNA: TGTGCCAGCAGCCTCGGACAGGGGGCCTACGAGCAGTACTTC.

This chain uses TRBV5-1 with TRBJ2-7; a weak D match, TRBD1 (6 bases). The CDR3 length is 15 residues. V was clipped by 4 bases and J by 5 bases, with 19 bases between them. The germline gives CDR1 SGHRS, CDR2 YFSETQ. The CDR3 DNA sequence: TGCGCCAGCAGCGTGGGGTCAGGGGCTTATGACGAGCAGTACTTC. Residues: CASSVGSGAYDEQYF.

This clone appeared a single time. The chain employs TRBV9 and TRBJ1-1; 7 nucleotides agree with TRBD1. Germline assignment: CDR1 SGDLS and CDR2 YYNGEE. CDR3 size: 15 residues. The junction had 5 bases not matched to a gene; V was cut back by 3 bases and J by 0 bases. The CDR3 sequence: CASSAQGTVNTEAFF. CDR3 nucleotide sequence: TGTGCCAGCAGCGCCCAGGGGACAGTGAACACTGAAGCTTTCTTT.

The CDR3 region is CASSQGVETQYF. CDR3 DNA sequence: TGTGCCAGCAGTCAGGGGGTTGAGACCCAGTACTTC. The rearrangement uses TRBV28 and TRBJ2-5, with 7 bases that match TRBD1. The V gene's germline CDR1 is MDHEN and CDR2 SYDVKM. The CDR3 contains 12 residues. Trimming took 5 bases from V and 5 from J; bases not matched to a gene: 2.

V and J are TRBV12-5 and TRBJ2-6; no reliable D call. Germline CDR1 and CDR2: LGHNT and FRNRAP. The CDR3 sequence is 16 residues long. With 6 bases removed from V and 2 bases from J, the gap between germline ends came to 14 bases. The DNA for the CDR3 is TGTGCTAGTGGGTGGGCAGTCGATGCTGGGGCCAACGTCCTGACTTTC. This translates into CASGWAVDAGANVLTF.